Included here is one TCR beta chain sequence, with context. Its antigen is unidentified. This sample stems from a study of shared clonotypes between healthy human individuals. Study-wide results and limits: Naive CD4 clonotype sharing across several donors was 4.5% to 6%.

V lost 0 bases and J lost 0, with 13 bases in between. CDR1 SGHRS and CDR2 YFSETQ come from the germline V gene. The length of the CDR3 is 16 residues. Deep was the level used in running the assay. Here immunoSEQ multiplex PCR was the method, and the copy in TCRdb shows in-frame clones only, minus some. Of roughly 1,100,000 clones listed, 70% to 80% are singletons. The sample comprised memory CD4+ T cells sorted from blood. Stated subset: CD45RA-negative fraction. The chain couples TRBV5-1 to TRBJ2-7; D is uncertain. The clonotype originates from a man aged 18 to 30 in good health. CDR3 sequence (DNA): TGCGCCAGCAGCTTGGAATCGGGCCGGAGCTCCTACGAGCAGTACTTC. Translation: CASSLESGRSSYEQYF. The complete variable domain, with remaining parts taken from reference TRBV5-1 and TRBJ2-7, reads KAGVTQTPRYLIKTRGQQVTLSCSPISGHRSVSWYQQTPGQGLQFLFEYFSETQRNKGNFPGRFSGRQFSNSRSEMNVSTLELGDSALYLCASSLESGRSSYEQYFGPGTRLTVT.